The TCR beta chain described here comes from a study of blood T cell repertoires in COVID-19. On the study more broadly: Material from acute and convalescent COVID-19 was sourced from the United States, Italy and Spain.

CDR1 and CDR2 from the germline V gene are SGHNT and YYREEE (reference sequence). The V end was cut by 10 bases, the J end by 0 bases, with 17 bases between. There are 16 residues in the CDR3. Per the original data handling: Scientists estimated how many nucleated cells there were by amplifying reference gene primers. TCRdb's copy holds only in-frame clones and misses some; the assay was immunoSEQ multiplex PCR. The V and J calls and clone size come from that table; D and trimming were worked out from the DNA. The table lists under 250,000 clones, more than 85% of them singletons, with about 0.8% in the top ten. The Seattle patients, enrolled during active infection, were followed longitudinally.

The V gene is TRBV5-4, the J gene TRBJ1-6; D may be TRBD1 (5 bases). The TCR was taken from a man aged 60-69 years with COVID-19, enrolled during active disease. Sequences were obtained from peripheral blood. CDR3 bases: TGTGCCGGTACGAAGGGGCCGAGCTCCTATAATTCACCCCTCCACTTT. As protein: CAGTKGPSSYNSPLHF.